This T cell receptor (beta chain) was captured in a study of cytotoxic CD8 clonotypes in ibrutinib-treated CLL. Study in general: The study included about 11 relapsed/refractory and about 16 treatment-naive patients; approximately 17 had IGHV unmutated disease. On average, each sample had roughly 250,000 productive templates and 96,000 or so productive rearrangements.

TCRdb's table, derived via immunoSEQ multiplex PCR, lists solely in-frame clones and lacks some. The sample holds more than 25,000 clones, 76% seen once. J lost 1 base, V lost 6 bases, and 8 bases had no gene match. Germline values: CDR1 KGHSH, CDR2 LQKENI. CDR3 length: 16 residues. General study findings and limits: The study found public clonotypes uncommon, contracting or stable on treatment.

On this clone itself: Antigen: not known.

The TCR sequence derives from a human donor with chronic lymphocytic leukemia. The chain carries TRBV18 and TRBJ2-2; 7 positions agree with TRBD2. Source: PBMCs, taken after 36 months of ibrutinib treatment. CDR3 in amino acids: CASSLRLAQNTGELFF. In DNA form, the CDR3 reads TGTGCCAGCTCCCTAAGACTAGCTCAGAACACCGGGGAGCTGTTTTTT. The full variable domain, rest sourced from reference TRBV18 and TRBJ2-2, is NAGVMQNPRHLVRRRGQEARLRCSPMKGHSHVYWYRQLPEEGLKFMVYLQKENIIDESGMPKERFSAEFPKEGPSILRIQQVVRGDSAAYFCASSLRLAQNTGELFFGEGSRLTVL.